Listed here is a single TCR beta chain. This clonotype was detected ten times or more. What antigen it recognizes has not been identified. It has no much larger one-base neighbor in the sample; base qualities were not kept. The entry originates in a study of Graves' ophthalmopathy and Graves' hyperthyroidism (dated by TCRdb to about 2018). For the study in its entirety: Peripheral blood was collected at initial diagnosis, before any treatment. To explore V-J signatures that distinguish ophthalmopathy from hyperthyroidism, a discovery set of 100 patients was enrolled, made up of over 40 with ophthalmopathy and some 56 with stable hyperthyroidism. In roughly 6 hyperthyroidism patients, the T-cell repertoire of thyroid tissue was compared with the T-cell repertoire of blood. To tell Graves' ophthalmopathy apart from Graves' hyperthyroidism, and to predict which patients would progress to ophthalmopathy, the study relied on TCR beta repertoire signatures. The roughly 100 discovery patients were divided at random into training and test sets in a 7:3 ratio. An independent validation cohort comprised under 20 hyperthyroidism patients and over 15 patients who later progressed from hyperthyroidism to ophthalmopathy. In total, approximately 140 blood samples were TCR-sequenced: approximately 42 ophthalmopathy, roughly 80 hyperthyroidism and approximately 17 hyperthyroidism-to-ophthalmopathy patients. Once sampling was done, hyperthyroidism patients were given methimazole at a starting dose of 30 mg daily, while ophthalmopathy patients were given high-dose intravenous methylprednisolone. What the authors observed across the whole study: No statistical method was used to set the sample size in advance, and the investigators knew which group each participant was assigned to. In cross-validation, the 13-signature model distinguished ophthalmopathy from stable hyperthyroidism with nearly 90% sensitivity and about 81% specificity, while in the test set the corresponding values were about 80% and 75%. Among expanded thyroid clonotypes with frequency above 0.001, most also showed up in blood, which suggests that blood repertoires may reflect the thyroid immune response. In validation, the model predicted ophthalmopathy progression with about 71% sensitivity and roughly 78% specificity; some twelve predicted patients were CT-confirmed with GO in a median of 6.5 months.

For repertoire sequencing, the TCR beta CDR3 regions were amplified from RNA transcripts. A first-round RT-PCR used HTBI primers with the Qiagen OneStep RT-PCR kit, followed by a second-round multiplex PCR, size selection and purification. Sequencing of the libraries was carried out on an Illumina HiSeq2000 in paired-end mode with 100 bp reads. In the source study's methods: Reads were processed with SOAPnuke, discarding reads with adapters, uncalled bases, mean Phred below 15, or no exact constant-primer or identifier match. COPE v1.2.5 was used to merge high-quality paired reads. Clonotypes were defined as unique nucleotide sequences and were aligned to IMGT TRB V, D and J references using MiTCR v1.1. The analysis was limited to V-J combinations with a frequency above 0.0001, which together covered 99% to 99.2% of repertoires. A TCR clonal expansion and chaos score per V-J combination was defined as the ratio of F50 clonal expansion to chaos observed in the TCRdist matrix. Welch's t-statistics and random forest were used to narrow the features down to 13 V-J combinations, which were then fed into a naive Bayes classifier. Thyroid-blood repertoire similarity was quantified with the Morisita-Horn index. TCRdb itself trimmed the public reads at Q25 with fastp, ran MiXCR and retained productive beta chains. Each entry merges the rows of one CDR3 protein and shows their most common DNA and genes. None of the V and J calls come from the authors' own analysis; TCRdb made them. Counted in this sample were hundreds of thousands of distinct CDR3 sequences; over 20% of them appeared once. The top ten clones comprise around 7% of the sample.

Hyperthyroidism was considered stable if no progression to ophthalmopathy occurred within 18 months of follow-up. The hyperthyroidism patients were 18 to 65 years old and newly diagnosed, with a disease duration of less than 2 months. Patients were excluded if they had other autoimmune diseases, uncontrolled infections, pregnancy or lactation. Diagnosis was based on clinical symptoms, serum thyroxine, TRAb, thyroid ultrasound and orbital computed tomography. Using Ficoll-Paque density gradient centrifugation, PBMCs were isolated from about 9.2 ml of fresh peripheral blood. Total RNA was extracted with Trizol reagent and quality-checked on an Agilent 2100 Bioanalyzer. The sequencing input was peripheral blood. The receptor's source is a woman under 30 with stable Graves' hyperthyroidism. Some clones in this sample may be carry-over from other donors' samples. Donor details come from another sample of the same person, matched by shared clones.

The CDR3 in this case is CASSLPDTYSNQPQHF. The DNA sequence follows: TGTGCCAGCAGCTTACCAGACACCTATAGCAATCAGCCCCAGCATTTT. In this chain, TRBV7-3 is recombined with TRBJ1-5; the D gene remains uncertain. The germline V gene encodes CDR1 SGHTA and CDR2 FQGTGA. V loses 2 bases of germline sequence and J loses 0 bases, and the interval between the two ends is 11 bases. The CDR3 numbers 16 residues from cysteine through phenylalanine. Solely the CDR3 DNA is kept, with 48 bases framed from the first base.